What follows are 14 T cell receptor beta chains derived from one specimen sequenced in a study of monozygotic twins with inflammatory bowel disease. TCRdb reprocessed the 5' RACE reads and reports one entry per CDR3 protein, with no DNA. The specimen's table records about 450,000 distinct CDR3 sequences. Sequenced material: blood. These receptors came from a human donor with ulcerative colitis or Crohn's disease, or a healthy co-twin of an affected twin (not recorded which).

V and J are TRBV11-2 and TRBJ2-3; no DNA is available, so the TRBD1 call from TCRdb remains unchecked. The length of the CDR3 is 13 residues. CDR1 and CDR2 (germline): SGHAT, FQNNGV. The CDR3 sequence is CASSTMTGHTQYF.

The chain couples TRBV7-8 to TRBJ1-5. CDR3 size: 13 residues. From germline, CDR1 is SGHVS and CDR2 FQNEAQ. The CDR3: CASSLTSDQPQHF.

V and J are TRBV6-4 and TRBJ1-1; TCRdb names TRBD1, which stays unverified in the absence of DNA. The CDR3 covers 17 residues. CDR1 and CDR2 (germline): MRHNA, SNTAGT. CDR3 loop: CANSTIGGGAHRAEAFF.

The V and J genes are TRBV7-9 and TRBJ1-2; TCRdb's D call, TRBD1, is unchecked because there is no DNA. This CDR3 comprises 13 residues. The germline V gene has CDR1 SEHNR and CDR2 FQNEAQ (reference sequence). The CDR3 loop is CASSAGQNYGYTF. Filled out from reference TRBV7-9 and TRBJ1-2, the complete variable domain reads DTGVSQNPRHKITKRGQNVTFRCDPISEHNRLYWYRQTLGQGPEFLTYFQNEAQLEKSRLLSDRFSAERPKGSFSTLEIQRTEQGDSAMYLCASSAGQNYGYTFGSGTRLTVV.

The chain is built from TRBV12-3 or TRBV12-4 and TRBJ2-7. The CDR3 runs to 14 residues. CDR3 sequence reads: CASSPNNVNYEQYF.

This chain links TRBV4-1 with TRBJ1-2. The germline gives CDR1 MGHRA, CDR2 YSYEKL. The length of the CDR3 is 15 residues. The CDR3: CASSPREGEAYGYTF.

CDR3 region: CASSLVVAGVGETQYF. The chain is built from TRBV11-2 and TRBJ2-5; TCRdb designates TRBD1, a call that cannot be tested without DNA. The CDR3 is 16 residues long. Germline values: CDR1 SGHAT, CDR2 FQNNGV.

The CDR3 region is CASSGAAVGVGETQYF. V and J are TRBV4-1 and TRBJ2-5; there is no DNA to check the TCRdb D call of TRBD1. Germline V lookup: CDR1 MGHRA, CDR2 YSYEKL. The CDR3 has 16 residues.

The chain combines TRBV3-1 with TRBJ1-2; the D call of TRBD1 rests on TCRdb alone, since no DNA is present to check it. Germline CDR1 and CDR2: LGHDT and YNNKEL (reference sequence). The CDR3 has 18 amino acids. The CDR3 reads CASSQAVTGTASDYGYTF.

The chain recombines TRBV12-3 or TRBV12-4 with TRBJ2-5; the D gene TCRdb calls, TRBD1, cannot be checked with no DNA. The CDR3 totals 16 residues. The CDR3 loop is CASTKGGMSGQETQYF.

V and J are TRBV6-1 and TRBJ2-7; checking the TCRdb D call of TRBD2 is not possible without DNA. This CDR3 is 13 amino acids long. The V gene's germline CDR1 is MNHNS and CDR2 SASEGT. This chain's CDR3 is CASRAGLANEQYF.

The chain employs TRBV11-3 and TRBJ2-3; the TCRdb D gene call, TRBD1, has no DNA to confirm it. The germline V gene encodes CDR1 SGHNT and CDR2 YENEEA. The CDR3 length is 14 residues. The CDR3 sequence is CASSMDSGTDTQYF.

The V call is TRBV5-1, the J call TRBJ2-6; TCRdb indicates TRBD1, and absent DNA this call remains unverified. This CDR3 has 14 amino acids. Germline lookup yields CDR1 SGHRS and CDR2 YFSETQ. CDR3 sequence reads: CASSFGGGANVLTF.

This chain joins TRBV5-4 and TRBJ1-4; TCRdb lists TRBD1, though no DNA is available to test this call. CDR1 and CDR2 from the germline V gene are SGHNT and YYREEE (reference sequence). The CDR3 contains 15 residues. Here the CDR3 reads CASSLPGQRNEKLLF. Combining the CDR3 with reference TRBV5-4 and TRBJ1-4 gives the whole variable domain ETGVTQSPTHLIKTRGQQVTLRCSSQSGHNTVSWYQQALGQGPQFIFQYYREEENGRGNFPPRFSGLQFPNYSSELNVNALELDDSALYLCASSLPGQRNEKLLFGSGTQLSVL.